This T cell receptor (beta chain) is from a study of control samples from healthy donors and cancer patients. The method was immunoSEQ multiplex PCR; TCRdb's version includes in-frame clones alone and lacks a portion of them. Among 25,000 to 35,000 clones listed, 90% to 95% were seen once. The sequenced sample was PBMCs. This sequence was found in a man aged 50 to 60 with lung cancer.

CDR3 DNA: TGTGCCAGCAGCGTAGGTGAGGACAGCTCCTACGAGCAGTACTTC. Amino acid sequence: CASSVGEDSSYEQYF. The chain couples TRBV9 to TRBJ2-7; D possibly corresponds to TRBD1 (6 bases). V lost 0 bases to trimming and J lost 0 bases, with 10 bases between them. Per germline, CDR1 SGDLS and CDR2 YYNGEE. The CDR3 contains 15 residues.